This T cell receptor (beta chain) was obtained from a study of T cell repertoires in cytomegalovirus infection. Study in general: An indication of both CMV infection and matching HLA type came from public TCR beta signatures.

The CDR3 runs 16 residues. From germline, CDR1 is SEHNR and CDR2 FQNEAQ (reference sequence). Notes on the study in general: Within the response measured ex vivo, HLA-C-restricted CMV-specific TCR beta clonotypes were dominant.

Of note for this clonotype: The antigen remains undetermined. The junction departs from the called germline gene at one end, perhaps through a read error.

TCRdb reprocessed the reads via MiXCR and lists one record per CDR3 protein. The sample records 830,000 or so distinct CDR3 sequences, approximately 30% being singletons. This chain connects TRBV7-9 to TRBJ2-3; 8 bases fit TRBD2. Sequences were derived from cultured CD8+ T cells from PBMCs, sampled from culture after CMV antigen stimulation. This TCR came from a human donor in good health (CMV status not recorded). Some clones in this sample may be carry-over from other donors' samples. CDR3 protein: CTSSLVGGGRTDTQYF. Here the CDR3 DNA reads TGTACCAGCAGCTTAGTCGGGGGGGGCCGAACAGATACGCAGTATTTT.